What follows describes a single T cell receptor beta chain. Its antigen is not identified. Trimming left V 6 bases short and J 4 bases short, with 13 bases between. This CDR3 has 14 residues. Germline-derived CDR1 and CDR2 are SNHLY and FYNNEI. From RNA transcripts, TCR beta CDR3 regions were amplified. The HTBI primer set drove a first-round RT-PCR of the TCR CDR3. TCRdb analysed the multiplex PCR reads with MiXCR anew, one entry per CDR3 protein. This repertoire shows around 540,000 distinct CDR3 sequences, 46% found once; its top ten account for just over 8%. The data derive from a study of T cells in Graves' hyperthyroidism and ophthalmopathy. Study results and limitations: In the blood, most expanded thyroid clonotypes above 0.001 appeared as well.

This chain connects TRBV2 to TRBJ1-5; D is unclear. Material: peripheral blood or thyroid tissue (not recorded which). The sequence derives from a woman between 18 and 29 years old with Graves' hyperthyroidism. The CDR3 coding sequence is TGTGCCAGCAGCCAATGGGGTGGTAATCAGCCCCAGCATTTT. This translates into CASSQWGGNQPQHF.